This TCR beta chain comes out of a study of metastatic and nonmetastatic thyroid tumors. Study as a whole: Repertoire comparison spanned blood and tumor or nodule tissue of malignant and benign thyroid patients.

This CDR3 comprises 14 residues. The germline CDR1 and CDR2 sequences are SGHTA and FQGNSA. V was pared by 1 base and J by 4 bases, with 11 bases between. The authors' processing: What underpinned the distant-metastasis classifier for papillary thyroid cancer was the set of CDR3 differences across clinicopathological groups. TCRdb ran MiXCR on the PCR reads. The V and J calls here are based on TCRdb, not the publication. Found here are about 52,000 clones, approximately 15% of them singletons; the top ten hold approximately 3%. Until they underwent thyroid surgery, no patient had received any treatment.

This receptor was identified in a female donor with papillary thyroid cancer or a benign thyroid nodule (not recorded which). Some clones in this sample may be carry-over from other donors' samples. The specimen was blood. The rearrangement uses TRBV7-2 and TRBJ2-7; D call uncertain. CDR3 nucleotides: TGTGCCAGCAGCTTAGGGGCGGTAGGGTACGAGCAGTACTTC. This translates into CASSLGAVGYEQYF.